This T cell receptor (beta chain) originates from a study of shared clonotypes between healthy human individuals. Regarding the study as a whole: With a handful of donors compared, roughly 5% of naive CD4 clonotypes were shared. Sequencing of the sorted subsets was shown by rarefaction to be incomplete despite large depth. All-four-donor shared clonotypes had higher generation probabilities than non-shared clonotypes did.

The length of the CDR3 is 13 residues. Trimming removed 3 bases from V and 6 bases from J, with 9 bases in between. The V gene's germline CDR1 is SNHLY and CDR2 FYNNEI. As to this clone: Antigen unknown.

Replicate sorted-subset PCRs were loaded with around 210 ng DNA, about 28,000 T cell genomes. Assay used: immunoSEQ multiplex PCR; TCRdb lists only in-frame clones, some missing. Here the sample spans about 2 million clones, roughly 94% being singletons. The genes are TRBV2 and TRBJ1-5, with a possible D match to TRBD1 (5 bases). The receptor was isolated from a man aged 18 to 29 in good health. Sequencing input: naive CD4+ T cells sorted from blood. The sample's subset: CD45RA+ positively selected. The CDR3 nucleotides are TGTGCCAGCAGTGAGGGGACGGGTCAGCCCCAGCATTTT. Residues: CASSEGTGQPQHF. The full variable domain, rest sourced from reference TRBV2 and TRBJ1-5, is EPEVTQTPSHQVTQMGQEVILRCVPISNHLYFYWYRQILGQKVEFLVSFYNNEISEKSEIFDDQFSVERPDGSNFTLKIRSTKLEDSAMYFCASSEGTGQPQHFGDGTRLSIL.